Following are 21 T cell receptor beta chains from one sample sequenced in a study of CD8 T cells in Susac syndrome (dated by TCRdb to about 2019). Libraries were built with the immunoSEQ multiplex PCR assay. RNA was extracted with the RNeasy kit and about 0.45 to 1 ug was reverse transcribed using random hexamers. TCRdb applied fastp at Q25 and MiXCR to the public reads, then kept only in-frame beta chains. CDR3 protein duplicates are merged, each entry listing the most common genes and DNA. The table for this sample lists 95,000 to 150,000 distinct CDR3 sequences; 96% of them were counted only once. Together, the top ten hold approximately 0.15% of the sample. Sequencing used CD4+ T cells from PBMCs. The receptor set was obtained from a human donor with Susac syndrome.

The V call is TRBV3-1, the J call TRBJ1-2; D is perhaps TRBD1 (6 bases). Trimming stripped 0 bases from V and 6 bases from J, with 11 bases between. Germline V gives CDR1 LGHDT, CDR2 YNNKEL (reference sequence). CDR3 length: 14 residues. The CDR3 bases are TGTGCCAGCAGCCAAGACAGGGGAATAAATGGCTACACCTTC. This encodes CASSQDRGINGYTF.

The chain has TRBV2 and TRBJ2-5, with 14 nucleotides matching TRBD2. Germline CDR1 SNHLY, CDR2 FYNNEI. V was pared by 8 bases and J by 1 base, with 3 bases of the junction left unmatched. There are 15 residues in the CDR3. The CDR3 bases are TGTGCCAGCTCGACTAGCGGGAGGGCCCAAGAGACCCAGTACTTC. This translates into CASSTSGRAQETQYF.

The V and J genes are TRBV30 and TRBJ1-1, with no clear D. Germline CDR1 GTSNPN, CDR2 SVGIG (reference sequence). Deletions cut 1 base from V and 6 bases from J, with 3 bases between. The CDR3 spans 10 residues. The CDR3 DNA sequence: TGTGCCTGGAGTGAGGCTGAAGCTTTCTTT. Translated: CAWSEAEAFF.

The rearrangement joins TRBV7-9 to TRBJ2-7, with D possibly called TRBD1 or TRBD2 (5 bases each). From germline, CDR1 is SEHNR and CDR2 FQNEAQ (reference sequence). CDR3 length equals 16 residues. The germline V and J ends were trimmed by 3 bases and 4 bases, with 19 bases remaining between them. The CDR3 protein is CASSFEGVWGIYEQYF. The CDR3 coding sequence is TGTGCCAGCAGCTTTGAAGGAGTGTGGGGGATTTACGAGCAGTACTTC.

This rearrangement joins TRBV5-1 to TRBJ2-7; 12 bases fit TRBD1. The CDR3 has 15 residues. V shed 4 bases, J shed 7 bases, and the junction held 9 bases outside the gene matches. Germline CDR1 reads SGHRS; CDR2 reads YFSETQ. The CDR3 DNA reads TGCGCCAGCAGCATAGCCGGGACAGGGGGCGAAGAGCAGTACTTC. It is translated as CASSIAGTGGEEQYF. Using reference TRBV5-1 and TRBJ2-7 for the parts outside the CDR3, the full variable domain is KAGVTQTPRYLIKTRGQQVTLSCSPISGHRSVSWYQQTPGQGLQFLFEYFSETQRNKGNFPGRFSGRQFSNSRSEMNVSTLELGDSALYLCASSIAGTGGEEQYFGPGTRLTVT.

The chain links TRBV5-1 to TRBJ2-3; 8 bases agree with TRBD2. The V gene end was trimmed by 1 base and the J gene end by 6 bases; junction bases not matched to a gene: 4. Germline CDR1 SGHRS, CDR2 YFSETQ. The CDR3 is 14 residues long. DNA for the CDR3: TGCGCCAGCAGCTTGAATAGCGGGATGGATACGCAGTATTTT. It encodes CASSLNSGMDTQYF.

J is TRBJ2-7 and V is TRBV2; D gene uncertain. Germline V gene lookup returns CDR1 SNHLY and CDR2 FYNNEI. Between the trimmed V and J ends, which lost 4 bases and 6 bases, there was a span of 7 bases. This CDR3 has 11 residues. The CDR3 DNA reads as TGTGCCAGCAGTGTAGTGACCGAGCAGTACTTC. Encoded protein: CASSVVTEQYF.

V usage is TRBV7-8 and J usage is TRBJ2-1; D unresolved. V shed 6 bases and J shed 12 bases, with 18 bases lying between them. The CDR3 extends over 13 amino acids. CDR1 is SGHVS and CDR2 is FQNEAQ in the germline V gene. This CDR3 reads CASRLEAPLAQFF. The CDR3 DNA sequence: TGTGCCAGCAGACTCGAGGCGCCCCTCGCGCAGTTCTTC.

The chain recombines TRBV5-1 with TRBJ2-5; 12 bases are a match to TRBD1. V lost 4 bases to trimming and J lost 7 bases; unmatched junction nucleotides: 5. Germline CDR1 reads SGHRS; CDR2 reads YFSETQ. This CDR3 spans 14 amino acids. The CDR3 nucleotides are TGCGCCAGCAGCCTGGGACAGGGGGCTGGGACCCAGTACTTC. As protein: CASSLGQGAGTQYF.

The chain joins TRBV9 to TRBJ2-2; 7 positions match TRBD1. V was clipped by 0 bases and J by 1 base; unmatched bases: 6. There are 17 residues in the CDR3. Germline V CDR1 and CDR2: SGDLS, YYNGEE. The CDR3 DNA is TGTGCCAGCAGCGTAGCTAAGGGGGCTTGGAACACCGGGGAGCTGTTTTTT. Amino acids: CASSVAKGAWNTGELFF. Drawing the rest from reference TRBV9 and TRBJ2-2, the complete variable domain is DSGVTQTPKHLITATGQRVTLRCSPRSGDLSVYWYQQSLDQGLQFLIQYYNGEERAKGNILERFSAQQFPDLHSELNLSSLELGDSALYFCASSVAKGAWNTGELFFGEGSRLTVL.

V usage is TRBV9 and J usage is TRBJ2-5; 8 bases are a match to TRBD2. Germline CDR1 SGDLS, CDR2 YYNGEE. This CDR3 is built from 15 residues. V lost 0 bases and J lost 5; bases outside the gene matches: 6. This chain's CDR3 is CASSVDSGGRETQYF. The CDR3 DNA reads TGTGCCAGCAGCGTAGACTCGGGAGGGAGGGAGACCCAGTACTTC.

The sample holds one count of this clonotype. The chain couples TRBV12-3 or TRBV12-4 to TRBJ2-1, with 9 positions matching TRBD1. The CDR3 sequence is 15 residues long. With 5 bases clipped from V and 3 bases from J, the junction kept 5 bases outside the gene matches. CDR3: CASSRTGVDYNEQFF. The CDR3 DNA reads TGTGCCAGCAGTAGGACAGGGGTAGACTACAATGAGCAGTTCTTC.

This clonotype has a single count. This sequence joins TRBV20-1 and TRBJ2-3, with 8 bases matching TRBD1. Unmatched junction bases numbered 7, after V lost 5 bases and J lost 3 bases. CDR3 length equals 14 residues. Germline values: CDR1 DFQATT, CDR2 SNEGSKA (reference sequence). CDR3 region: CSAHRQGMTDTQYF. For the CDR3, the DNA is TGCAGTGCTCATCGACAGGGGATGACAGATACGCAGTATTTT.

The V and J genes are TRBV7-6 and TRBJ2-2; D remains ambiguous. V was shortened by 6 bases and J by 0 bases, with 11 bases between the two germline ends. This CDR3 has 15 residues. The germline gives CDR1 SGHVS, CDR2 FNYEAQ. This chain's CDR3 is CASSPQTANTGELFF. CDR3 sequence (DNA): TGTGCCAGCAGTCCCCAGACGGCGAACACCGGGGAGCTGTTTTTT. The entire variable domain, with the rest obtained from reference TRBV7-6 and TRBJ2-2, is as follows: GAGVSQSPRYKVTKRGQDVALRCDPISGHVSLYWYRQALGQGPEFLTYFNYEAQQDKSGLPNDRFSAERPEGSISTLTIQRTEQRDSAMYRCASSPQTANTGELFFGEGSRLTVL.

The J gene is TRBJ1-5, the V gene TRBV7-9; tentative D call: TRBD1 (5 bases). CDR1 and CDR2 from the germline V gene are SEHNR and FQNEAQ (reference sequence). The CDR3 is 15 amino acids. V shed 3 bases and J shed 6 bases, with 15 bases lying between them. The CDR3 loop is CASSLGGRPTQPQHF. The CDR3 nucleotides are TGTGCCAGCAGCTTGGGGGGACGCCCGACTCAGCCCCAGCATTTT.

The chain uses TRBV15 and TRBJ2-5, with 9 nucleotides matching TRBD2. Germline CDR1 and CDR2: LNHNV and YYDKDF (reference sequence). CDR3 size: 17 residues. V was clipped by 0 bases and J by 5 bases; unmatched bases: 10. The chain's CDR3 is CATSRDRRTSASETQYF. The CDR3 bases are TGTGCCACCAGCAGAGATCGTCGGACTAGCGCCAGCGAGACCCAGTACTTC.

This chain uses TRBV20-1 with TRBJ2-1; 8 bases map to TRBD2. Germline trimming cut 5 bases from V and 7 bases from J; bases unmatched to any gene: 4. Germline V CDR1 and CDR2: DFQATT, SNEGSKA (reference sequence). CDR3 length: 12 residues. CDR3 sequence: CSADPSGNEQFF. CDR3 in DNA: TGCAGTGCTGACCCTAGCGGGAATGAGCAGTTCTTC.

This clonotype was seen only once. The J gene is TRBJ2-1, the V gene TRBV6-5; either TRBD1 or TRBD2 may supply D (5 bases each). Germline loops: CDR1 MNHEY, CDR2 SVGAGI. Between the trimmed V and J ends, which lost 8 bases and 5 bases, there was a span of 13 bases. CDR3 size: 13 residues. The CDR3 nucleotides read TGTGCCAGCGCTTGGGACGAACACAATGAGCAGTTCTTC. Translated: CASAWDEHNEQFF.

The count of this clonotype is one. The chain links TRBV20-1 to TRBJ2-2; 8 bases fit TRBD1. The CDR3 length is 16 residues. V lost 6 bases and J lost 2; bases outside the gene matches: 11. Germline V gene data show CDR1 as DFQATT and CDR2 as SNEGSKA (reference sequence). CDR3 sequence reads: CSASGGSTQNTGELFF. The CDR3 DNA follows: TGCAGTGCCTCAGGGGGCTCAACCCAAAACACCGGGGAGCTGTTTTTT.

V and J are TRBV24-1 and TRBJ2-1; 7 bases are a match to TRBD2. Germline V lookup: CDR1 KGHDR, CDR2 SFDVKD. V gave up 3 bases and J gave up 10 bases; unmatched junction bases: 5. This CDR3 comprises 13 residues. The CDR3 nucleotides read TGTGCCACCAGTGATCTTGGGCGGGGGGAGCAGTTCTTC. This translates into CATSDLGRGEQFF.

V usage is TRBV4-1 and J usage is TRBJ2-3, with 7 bases matching TRBD2. Germline loops: CDR1 MGHRA, CDR2 YSYEKL. J was trimmed by 2 bases and V by 6 bases; bases with no gene match: 8. The CDR3 totals 15 residues. DNA for the CDR3: TGCGCCAGCAGAGACCAGCTAGCGGACACAGATACGCAGTATTTT. It specifies CASRDQLADTDTQYF.